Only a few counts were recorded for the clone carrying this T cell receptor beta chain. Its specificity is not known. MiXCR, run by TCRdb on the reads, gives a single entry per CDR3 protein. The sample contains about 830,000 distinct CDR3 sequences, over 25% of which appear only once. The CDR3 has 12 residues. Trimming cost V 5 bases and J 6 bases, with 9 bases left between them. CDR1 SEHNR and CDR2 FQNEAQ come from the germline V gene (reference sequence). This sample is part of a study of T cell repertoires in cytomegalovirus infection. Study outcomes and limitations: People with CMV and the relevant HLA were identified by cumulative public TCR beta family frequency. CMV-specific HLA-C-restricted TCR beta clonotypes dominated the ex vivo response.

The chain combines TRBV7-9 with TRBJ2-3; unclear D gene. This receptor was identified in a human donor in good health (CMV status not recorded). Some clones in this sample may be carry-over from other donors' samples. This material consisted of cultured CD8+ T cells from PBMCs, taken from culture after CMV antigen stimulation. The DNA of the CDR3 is TGTGCCAGCAGCAATGCCAGCGATACGCAGTATTTT. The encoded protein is CASSNASDTQYF.